This T cell receptor (beta chain) was observed in a study of T cell changes during pregnancy in multiple sclerosis. The table came from immunoSEQ multiplex PCR; TCRdb's copy has only in-frame clones and leaves some out. The data hold 50,000 or so clones, with approximately 92% observed a single time. V was clipped by 9 bases and J by 9 bases, with 21 bases between them. Per germline, CDR1 MNHEY and CDR2 SVGAGI. CDR3 length: 14 amino acids. Sequencing was performed on CD4+ T cells from peripheral blood mononuclear cells, taken in the third trimester of pregnancy. This receptor was taken from a female donor with multiple sclerosis, enrolled in a pregnancy study. The genes are TRBV6-5 and TRBJ2-1, with D tentatively TRBD1 (5 bases). CDR3 residues: CASGRLGRTSEQFF. CDR3 DNA sequence: TGTGCCAGTGGGCGGTTAGGAAGGACAAGTGAGCAGTTCTTC.